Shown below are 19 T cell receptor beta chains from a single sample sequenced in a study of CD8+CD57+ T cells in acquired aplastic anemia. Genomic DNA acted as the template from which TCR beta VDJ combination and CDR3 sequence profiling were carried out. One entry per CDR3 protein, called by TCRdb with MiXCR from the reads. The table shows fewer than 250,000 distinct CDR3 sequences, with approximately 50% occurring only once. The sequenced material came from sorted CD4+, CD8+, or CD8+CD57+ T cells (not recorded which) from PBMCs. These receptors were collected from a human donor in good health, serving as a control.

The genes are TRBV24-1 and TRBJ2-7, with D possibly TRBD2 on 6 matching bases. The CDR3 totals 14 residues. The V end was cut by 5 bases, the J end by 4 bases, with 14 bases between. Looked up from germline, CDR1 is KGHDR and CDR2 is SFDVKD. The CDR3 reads CATSASGEVYEQYF. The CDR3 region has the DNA TGTGCCACCAGTGCGTCCGGGGAGGTATACGAGCAGTACTTC.

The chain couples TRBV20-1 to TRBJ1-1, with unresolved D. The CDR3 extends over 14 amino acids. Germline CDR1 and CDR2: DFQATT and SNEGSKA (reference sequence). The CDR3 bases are TGCAGCGCCGAGGTTTTGGGTCGGGGCACTGAAGCTTTCTTT. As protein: CSAEVLGRGTEAFF.

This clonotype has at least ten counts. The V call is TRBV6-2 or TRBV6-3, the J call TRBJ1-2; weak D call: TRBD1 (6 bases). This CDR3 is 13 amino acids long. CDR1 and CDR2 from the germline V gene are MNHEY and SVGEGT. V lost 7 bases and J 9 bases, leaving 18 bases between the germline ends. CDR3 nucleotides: TGTGCCAGCAAAGGGGACGACAGGCAGCGCTACACCTTC. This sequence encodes CASKGDDRQRYTF.

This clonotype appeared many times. The CDR3 region has the DNA TGTGCCAGCAGTTTTTCGGGGAGTCTCCCCTATGGCTACACCTTC. This encodes CASSFSGSLPYGYTF. The chain has TRBV12-3 or TRBV12-4 and TRBJ1-2; D not resolved. V was pared by 3 bases and J by 4 bases, with 15 bases between. The CDR3 loop spans 15 amino acids.

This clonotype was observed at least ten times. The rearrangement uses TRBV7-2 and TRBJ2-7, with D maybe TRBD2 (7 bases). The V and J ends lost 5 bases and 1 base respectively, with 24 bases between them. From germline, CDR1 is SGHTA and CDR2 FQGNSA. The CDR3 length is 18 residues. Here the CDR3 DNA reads TGTGCCAGCAGCATGGGAGCTGGGGGGGCCCCTAGATCCTACGAGCAGTACTTC. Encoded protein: CASSMGAGGAPRSYEQYF.

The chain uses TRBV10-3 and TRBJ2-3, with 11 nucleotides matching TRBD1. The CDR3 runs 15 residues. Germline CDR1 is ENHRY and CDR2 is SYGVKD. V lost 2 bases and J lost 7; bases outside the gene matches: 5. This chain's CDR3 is CAISEGTGGLNTQYF. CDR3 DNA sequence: TGTGCCATCAGTGAGGGGACAGGGGGTTTAAATACGCAGTATTTT.

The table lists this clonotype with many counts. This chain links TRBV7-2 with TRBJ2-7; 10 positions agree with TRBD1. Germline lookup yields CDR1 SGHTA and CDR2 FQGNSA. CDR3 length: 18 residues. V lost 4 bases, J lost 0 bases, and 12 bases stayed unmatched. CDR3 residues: CASSYRTGGTLSSYEQYF. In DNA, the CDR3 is TGTGCCAGCAGCTACCGGACAGGGGGGACCCTGAGCTCCTACGAGCAGTACTTC.

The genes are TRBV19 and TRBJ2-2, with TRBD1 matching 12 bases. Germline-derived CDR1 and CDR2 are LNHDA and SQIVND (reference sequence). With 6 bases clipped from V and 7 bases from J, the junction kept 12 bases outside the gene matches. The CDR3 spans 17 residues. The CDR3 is CASSSNSGQGAIGELFF. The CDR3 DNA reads TGTGCCAGTAGCTCCAACTCGGGACAGGGGGCGATCGGGGAGCTGTTTTTT.

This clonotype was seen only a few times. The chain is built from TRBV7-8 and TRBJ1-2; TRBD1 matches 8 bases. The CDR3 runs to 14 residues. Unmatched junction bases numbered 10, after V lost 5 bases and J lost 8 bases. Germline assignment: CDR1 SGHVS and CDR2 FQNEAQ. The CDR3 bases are TGTGCCAGCAGCACCCACGGACAGGGCTGGGGCTACACCTTC. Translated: CASSTHGQGWGYTF.

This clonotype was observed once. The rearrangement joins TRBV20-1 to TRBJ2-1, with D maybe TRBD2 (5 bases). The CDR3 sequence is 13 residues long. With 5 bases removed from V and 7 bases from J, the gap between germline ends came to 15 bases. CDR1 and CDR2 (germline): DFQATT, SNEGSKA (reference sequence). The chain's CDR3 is CSAGGPAANEQFF. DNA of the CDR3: TGCAGTGCTGGAGGACCGGCAGCAAATGAGCAGTTCTTC.

CDR3 in DNA: TGCGCCAGCACCCCCTCGGACAGGAGCTACGAGCAGTACTTC. Translation gives CASTPSDRSYEQYF. The chain joins TRBV5-1 to TRBJ2-7, with 7 bases that match TRBD1. Germline V gene sequence: CDR1 SGHRS, CDR2 YFSETQ. Losses at the gene ends were 6 bases for V and 3 bases for J; bases not matched to a gene: 9. This CDR3 contains 14 residues.

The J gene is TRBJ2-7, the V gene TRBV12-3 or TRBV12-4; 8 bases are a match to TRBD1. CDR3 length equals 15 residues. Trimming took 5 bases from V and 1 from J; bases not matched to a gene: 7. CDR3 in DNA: TGTGCCAGCAGTCTCAATCGACAGGGGTCCTACGAGCAGTACTTC. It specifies CASSLNRQGSYEQYF.

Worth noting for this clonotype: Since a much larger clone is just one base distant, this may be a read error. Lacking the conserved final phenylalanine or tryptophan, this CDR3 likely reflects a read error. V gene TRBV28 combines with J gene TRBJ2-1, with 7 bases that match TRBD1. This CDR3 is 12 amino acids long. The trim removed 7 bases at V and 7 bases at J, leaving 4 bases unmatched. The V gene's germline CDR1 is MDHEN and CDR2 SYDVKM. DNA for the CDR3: TGTGCCAGCAATAGGGGGCGGAATGAGCAGTTCCTC. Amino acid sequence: CASNRGRNEQFL.

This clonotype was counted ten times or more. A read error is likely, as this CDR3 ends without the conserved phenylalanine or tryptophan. The CDR3 DNA reads TGTGCCAGCAGCCTCCTCCGGAGTGTGGGAGGCTACACCCTC. Translating gives CASSLLRSVGGYTL. The chain combines TRBV7-2 with TRBJ1-2; no firm D call. Trimming removed 5 bases from V and 8 bases from J, with 18 bases in between. Germline-derived CDR1 and CDR2 are SGHTA and FQGNSA. The CDR3 extends over 14 amino acids.

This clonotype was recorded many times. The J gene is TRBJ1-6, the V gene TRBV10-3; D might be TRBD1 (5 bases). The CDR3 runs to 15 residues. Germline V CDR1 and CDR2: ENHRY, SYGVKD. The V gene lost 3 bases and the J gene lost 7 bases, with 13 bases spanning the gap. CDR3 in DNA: TGTGCCATCAGTGATTATCAGGGCGGGAATTCACCCCTCCACTTT. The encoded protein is CAISDYQGGNSPLHF.

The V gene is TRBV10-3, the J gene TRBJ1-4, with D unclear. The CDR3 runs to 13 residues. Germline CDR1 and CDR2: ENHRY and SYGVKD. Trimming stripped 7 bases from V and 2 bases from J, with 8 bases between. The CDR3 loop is CAIKAATNEKLFF. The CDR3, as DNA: TGTGCCATCAAGGCAGCGACTAATGAAAAACTGTTTTTT.

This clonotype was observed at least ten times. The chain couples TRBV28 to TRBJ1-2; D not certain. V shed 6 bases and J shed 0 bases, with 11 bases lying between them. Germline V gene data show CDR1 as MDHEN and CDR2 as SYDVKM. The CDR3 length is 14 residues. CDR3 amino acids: CASSVSVTNYGYTF. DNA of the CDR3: TGTGCCAGCAGCGTCAGCGTTACTAACTATGGCTACACCTTC.

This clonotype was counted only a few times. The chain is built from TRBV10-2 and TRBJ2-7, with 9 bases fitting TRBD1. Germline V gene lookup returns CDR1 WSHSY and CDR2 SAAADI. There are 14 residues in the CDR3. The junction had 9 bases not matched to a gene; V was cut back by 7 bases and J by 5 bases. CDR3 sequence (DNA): TGCGCCAGCAACGCCGCGACAGGGGGGAACGAGCAGTACTTC. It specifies CASNAATGGNEQYF.

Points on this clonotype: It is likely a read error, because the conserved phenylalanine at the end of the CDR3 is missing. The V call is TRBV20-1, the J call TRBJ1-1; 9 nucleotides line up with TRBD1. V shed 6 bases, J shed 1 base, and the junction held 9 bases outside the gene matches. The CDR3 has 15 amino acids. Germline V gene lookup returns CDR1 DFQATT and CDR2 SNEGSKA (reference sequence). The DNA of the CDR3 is TGCAGTGCCTTAACAGGGGGCGCCCAGAACACTGAAGCTTTCGTT. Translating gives CSALTGGAQNTEAFV.